The 17 T cell receptor beta chains below all came from one sample that was sequenced in a study of brain T cells in children with intractable seizures. Sequencing used immunoSEQ multiplex PCR; TCRdb keeps in-frame clones, though not all of them. In the table there are about 340,000 clones, 85% to 95% of which are singletons. The time point here: blood from clinic visit 5 months post-surgery; TSC patient then seizure free. The input for sequencing was peripheral blood, taken less than 6 months after surgery. The receptors shown here come from a boy under two years old with tuberous sclerosis and intractable seizures.

V is TRBV5-3 and J is TRBJ2-7; 13 bases match TRBD2. TRBV5-3 is an ORF; its function is uncertain. The V segment lost 8 bases and the J segment 4 bases; nucleotides outside the gene matches: 18. This CDR3 comprises 18 residues. The CDR3 DNA reads as TGTGCCAGCCAGTGCGGGGGAACTAGCGGGAGGGGGCCGTACGAGCAGTACTTC. It codes for CASQCGGTSGRGPYEQYF.

This clone was seen just once. The chain has TRBV7-6 and TRBJ2-7, with TRBD1 matching over 8 bases. Germline V CDR1 and CDR2: SGHVS, FNYEAQ. CDR3 length: 16 amino acids. The J segment lost 5 bases and the V segment lost 0 bases, leaving 9 bases of the junction unmatched. CDR3 nucleotides: TGTGCCAGCAGCTTAGCGGCTCCACAGACAGGGGACGAGCAGTACTTC. Translation: CASSLAAPQTGDEQYF.

This chain's CDR3 is CAITRAQEPLYYGYTF. CDR3 nucleotides: TGTGCCATTACGCGAGCCCAGGAGCCGCTGTACTATGGCTACACCTTC. This sequence joins TRBV6-6 and TRBJ1-2, with D unresolved. V lost 10 bases to trimming and J lost 3 bases, with 24 bases between them. Germline-derived CDR1 and CDR2 are MNHNY and SVGAGI (reference sequence). CDR3 length: 16 amino acids.

In DNA form, the CDR3 reads TGCGCCAGCAGAGTTCAATCAGGAAATGAGCAGTTCTTC. Translation gives CASRVQSGNEQFF. The V and J genes are TRBV10-2 and TRBJ2-1, with D unresolved. Looked up from germline, CDR1 is WSHSY and CDR2 is SAAADI. The CDR3 has 13 amino acids. The V end was cut by 6 bases, the J end by 7 bases, with 13 bases between.

This clone has only one observation. CDR3 residues: CASSQLVSGGRFYNEQFF. CDR3 nucleotides: TGTGCCAGCAGCCAATTAGTTTCCGGGGGGAGATTCTACAATGAGCAGTTCTTC. This chain joins TRBV3-1 (or the pseudogene TRBV3-2) and TRBJ2-1, with 7 positions matching TRBD2. The length of the CDR3 is 18 residues. V was clipped by 2 bases and J by 3 bases; unmatched bases: 13. The germline V gene has CDR1 LGHDT and CDR2 YNNKEL (reference sequence).

This clone appeared a single time. Other DNA sequences of this sample code for an identical CDR3. The chain employs TRBV27 and TRBJ2-7; tentatively, D is TRBD2 (6 bases). Germline CDR1 is MNHEY and CDR2 is SMNVEV (reference sequence). The CDR3 contains 13 residues. V was pared by 6 bases and J by 1 base, with 10 bases between. The CDR3 protein is CASSLGTSYEQYF. CDR3 coding DNA: TGTGCCAGCAGCCTTGGGACTTCCTACGAGCAGTACTTC.

CDR3 nucleotides: TGTGCCAGCAGCAAAGGGCCGGGACGCCGCGAGACCCAGTACTTC. It is translated as CASSKGPGRRETQYF. The chain carries TRBV21-1 and TRBJ2-5. TRBV21-1 is annotated as a pseudogene. This CDR3 is built from 15 residues.

The V and J genes are TRBV6-6 and TRBJ2-3, with 9 bases fitting TRBD2. Germline values: CDR1 MNHNY, CDR2 SVGAGI (reference sequence). V gave up 5 bases and J gave up 2 bases; unmatched junction bases: 14. The CDR3 runs to 18 residues. CDR3 sequence (DNA): TGTGCCAGCAGTCCTTCGGCGGGAGGGCGAGGGGTCACAGATACGCAGTATTTT. Encoded protein: CASSPSAGGRGVTDTQYF.

This chain joins TRBV5-6 and TRBJ2-5; D tentatively fits TRBD1 or TRBD2 (5 bases each). CDR3 length equals 17 residues. Trimming took off 4 bases at V and 5 bases at J, with 24 bases between the two ends. Germline loops: CDR1 SGHDT, CDR2 YYEEEE. The CDR3 nucleotides read TGTGCCAGCAGCCGGGGCAGGGTTGTGGCTAGCTGGGAGACCCAGTACTTC. Encoded protein: CASSRGRVVASWETQYF. The full variable domain, completed using reference TRBV5-6 and TRBJ2-5, is DAGVTQSPTHLIKTRGQQVTLRCSPKSGHDTVSWYQQALGQGPQFIFQYYEEEERQRGNFPDRFSGHQFPNYSSELNVNALLLGDSALYLCASSRGRVVASWETQYFGPGTRLLVL.

This clone was seen just once. V is TRBV28 and J is TRBJ2-7, with D perhaps TRBD2 (6 bases). Between the trimmed V and J ends, which lost 6 bases and 3 bases, there was a span of 9 bases. Looked up from germline, CDR1 is MDHEN and CDR2 is SYDVKM. This CDR3 is 12 amino acids long. The CDR3, as DNA: TGTGCCAGCAGCCCCGGGGGCTACGAGCAGTACTTC. Amino acids: CASSPGGYEQYF.

The genes are TRBV4-1 and TRBJ1-1; perhaps TRBD1 as D (5 bases). The V and J ends lost 5 bases and 0 bases respectively, with 10 bases between them. Per the germline V gene, CDR1 is MGHRA and CDR2 is YSYEKL. The CDR3 is 14 residues long. This chain's CDR3 is CASSVQGMNTEAFF. Here the CDR3 DNA reads TGCGCCAGCAGCGTCCAGGGCATGAACACTGAAGCTTTCTTT.

This chain links TRBV5-8 with TRBJ1-6; a possible D gene is TRBD1 (5 bases). This CDR3 has 13 residues. Between the trimmed V and J ends, which lost 1 base and 10 bases, there was a span of 9 bases. Germline assignment: CDR1 SGHTS and CDR2 YDEGEE. The CDR3 loop reads CASSLQGRSPLHF. CDR3 DNA sequence: TGTGCCAGCAGCTTGCAGGGAAGGTCACCCCTCCACTTT.

This sequence joins TRBV4-2 and TRBJ2-7; D is unresolved. Trimming took 0 bases from V and 0 from J, leaving 6 bases between them. Germline CDR1 is LGHNA and CDR2 is YNFKEQ. This CDR3 comprises 14 residues. The CDR3: CASSQDQTSYEQYF. The DNA of the CDR3 is TGTGCCAGCAGCCAAGATCAGACCTCCTACGAGCAGTACTTC.

The chain joins TRBV19 to TRBJ1-5; no reliable D call. CDR1 is LNHDA and CDR2 is SQIVND in the germline V gene (reference sequence). There are 16 residues in the CDR3. Trimming took off 5 bases at V and 4 bases at J, with 18 bases between the two ends. The CDR3 loop is CASSGRSIRLNQPQHF. The CDR3 DNA sequence: TGTGCCAGTAGTGGGCGGAGCATCCGGCTAAATCAGCCCCAGCATTTT.

The chain has TRBV6-5 and TRBJ2-7; D unresolved. This CDR3 is built from 11 residues. The germline V gene has CDR1 MNHEY and CDR2 SVGAGI. The germline V and J ends were trimmed by 6 bases and 7 bases, with 10 bases remaining between them. CDR3 sequence (DNA): TGTGCCAGCAGATCTAGTGGGGAGCAGTACTTC. Its translation: CASRSSGEQYF.

The chain couples TRBV27 to TRBJ2-2; the match to TRBD2 covers 10 bases. Germline CDR1 reads MNHEY; CDR2 reads SMNVEV (reference sequence). The CDR3 has 15 amino acids. The V segment lost 8 bases and the J segment 1 base; nucleotides outside the gene matches: 4. In nucleotides, the CDR3 is TGTGCCAGCGGGATAGCGGGGGGGAACACCGGGGAGCTGTTTTTT. Its translation: CASGIAGGNTGELFF.

This chain connects TRBV19 to TRBJ2-1, with a tentative D call TRBD1 (6 bases). The CDR3 length is 15 residues. Trimming pared 5 bases from V and 0 bases from J, leaving 11 bases between. Germline V lookup: CDR1 LNHDA, CDR2 SQIVND (reference sequence). CDR3 in DNA: TGTGCCAGTAGTGAAGGGACACGCTCCTACAATGAGCAGTTCTTC. Translating gives CASSEGTRSYNEQFF.